One sample yielded the 26 T cell receptor beta chains listed below, sequenced in a study of blood T cell repertoires in COVID-19. Here immunoSEQ multiplex PCR was the method, and the copy in TCRdb shows in-frame clones only, minus some. The sample has over 200,000 clones; around 86% are singletons. What was sequenced was PBMCs or T cells enriched from blood (not recorded which). Receptors originate from a woman between 50 and 59 years old with acute COVID-19.

This clone was picked up a small number of times. The chain joins TRBV5-3 to TRBJ2-1; 15 positions agree with TRBD2. TRBV5-3 is treated as an ORF (open reading frame) with a function not yet certain. The V segment lost 4 bases and the J segment 2 bases; nucleotides outside the gene matches: 7. The CDR3 is 18 residues long. The CDR3 sequence is CARSKRTSGRGTYNEQFF. The CDR3 DNA reads TGTGCCAGAAGCAAGAGGACTAGCGGGAGGGGGACCTACAATGAGCAGTTCTTC.

This sequence joins TRBV2 and TRBJ2-1; maybe TRBD2 (5 bases). From germline, CDR1 is SNHLY and CDR2 FYNNEI. Trimming took 2 bases from V and 8 from J, leaving 16 bases between them. The CDR3 spans 15 residues. CDR3 loop: CASSERGLPGDEQFF. As DNA, the CDR3 is TGTGCCAGCAGTGAAAGAGGGCTTCCCGGGGATGAGCAGTTCTTC. The entire variable domain, with the rest obtained from reference TRBV2 and TRBJ2-1, is as follows: EPEVTQTPSHQVTQMGQEVILRCVPISNHLYFYWYRQILGQKVEFLVSFYNNEISEKSEIFDDQFSVERPDGSNFTLKIRSTKLEDSAMYFCASSERGLPGDEQFFGPGTRLTVL.

V usage is TRBV12-3 or TRBV12-4 and J usage is TRBJ2-3; D is unclear. V was trimmed by 2 bases and J by 4 bases, leaving 4 bases between them. The CDR3 length is 12 residues. This CDR3 is CASSLSADTQYF. The CDR3 region has the DNA TGTGCCAGCAGTTTATCAGCAGATACGCAGTATTTT.

V is TRBV15 and J is TRBJ2-7; TRBD1 agrees at 11 bases. V trimming: 3 bases; J trimming: 2 bases; junction bases outside the gene matches: 9. Germline CDR1 is LNHNV and CDR2 is YYDKDF (reference sequence). The CDR3 is made up of 17 amino acids. CDR3 loop: CATSSPSPGQGAYEQYF. DNA for the CDR3: TGTGCCACCAGCAGCCCGTCGCCGGGACAGGGGGCCTACGAGCAGTACTTC.

The chain uses TRBV7-9 and TRBJ2-7; 8 positions agree with TRBD2. The CDR3 has 15 amino acids. The junction had 10 bases not matched to a gene; V was cut back by 6 bases and J by 3 bases. Germline V CDR1 and CDR2: SEHNR, FQNEAQ (reference sequence). CDR3 sequence (DNA): TGTGCCAGCAGGCCTACTAGCGGAGACTACTACGAGCAGTACTTC. Protein sequence: CASRPTSGDYYEQYF.

The chain has TRBV10-3 and TRBJ1-1; D ambiguous. This CDR3 spans 11 amino acids. Germline loops: CDR1 ENHRY, CDR2 SYGVKD. V was shortened by 3 bases and J by 8 bases, with 7 bases between the two germline ends. The CDR3: CAISESREAFF. The CDR3 nucleotides read TGTGCCATCAGTGAATCCAGGGAAGCTTTCTTT.

Here the CDR3 reads CASRAQGTPYEQYF. CDR3 sequence (DNA): TGTGCCAGCAGAGCACAGGGGACTCCCTACGAGCAGTACTTC. The chain carries TRBV2 and TRBJ2-7; TRBD1 might be the D (7 bases). The CDR3 is 14 residues long. Between the trimmed V and J ends, which lost 6 bases and 2 bases, there was a span of 14 bases. Germline lookup yields CDR1 SNHLY and CDR2 FYNNEI.

V is TRBV27 and J is TRBJ2-4; TRBD1 is a possible D gene (6 bases). CDR1 and CDR2 from the germline V gene are MNHEY and SMNVEV (reference sequence). The CDR3 contains 16 residues. V was clipped by 4 bases and J by 0 bases, with 13 bases between them. In nucleotides, the CDR3 is TGTGCCAGCAGTTCCCTCGACAGGCTAGCCAAAAACATTCAGTACTTC. Translated: CASSSLDRLAKNIQYF.

The sample holds one count of this clone. J is TRBJ2-6 and V is TRBV9, with 7 nucleotides matching TRBD2. CDR1 SGDLS and CDR2 YYNGEE come from the germline V gene. This CDR3 is built from 18 residues. V was clipped by 2 bases and J by 1 base; unmatched bases: 9. The CDR3 sequence: CASSVSGTGGSGANVLTF. The CDR3 bases are TGTGCCAGCAGCGTCTCCGGGACGGGAGGATCTGGGGCCAACGTCCTGACTTTC.

The gene calls are TRBV3-1 (or the pseudogene TRBV3-2) and TRBJ1-2; TRBD1 might be the D (5 bases). Germline CDR1 LGHDT, CDR2 YNNKEL (reference sequence). The germline V and J ends were trimmed by 7 bases and 7 bases, with 13 bases remaining between them. The CDR3 runs 12 residues. In DNA, the CDR3 is TGTGCCAGCACCCAGGGCGGGGGTGGCTACACCTTC. Encoded protein: CASTQGGGGYTF.

The gene calls are TRBV7-9 and TRBJ1-1; 7 nucleotides match TRBD1. CDR1 SEHNR and CDR2 FQNEAQ come from the germline V gene (reference sequence). V lost 2 bases, J lost 6 bases, and 6 bases stayed unmatched. The CDR3 is made up of 14 amino acids. The chain's CDR3 is CASSLSGQGAEAFF. Written as DNA, the CDR3 is TGTGCCAGCAGCTTATCGGGCCAGGGGGCTGAAGCTTTCTTT.

This clone was recorded once. This chain links TRBV3-1 (or the pseudogene TRBV3-2) with TRBJ2-1; possibly TRBD2 for D (6 bases). The V gene's germline CDR1 is LGHDT and CDR2 YNNKEL (reference sequence). This CDR3 is built from 15 residues. Trimming stripped 6 bases from V and 5 bases from J, with 17 bases between. The CDR3 DNA reads as TGTGCCAGCAGGCTCACGGGAGTCTCAAACAATGAGCAGTTCTTC. This sequence encodes CASRLTGVSNNEQFF.

This clone showed up just a few times. The chain employs TRBV7-2 and TRBJ2-1; 7 bases map to TRBD2. After removal of 5 bases from V and 2 bases from J, the junction contained 3 bases not matched to a gene. The CDR3 has 14 amino acids. Germline-derived CDR1 and CDR2 are SGHTA and FQGNSA. The CDR3 coding sequence is TGTGCCAGCAGCCCAGCGGGAACCTACAATGAGCAGTTCTTC. The encoded protein is CASSPAGTYNEQFF.

The rearrangement uses TRBV29-1 and TRBJ2-7; 10 bases align to TRBD1. The V segment lost 7 bases and the J segment 4 bases; nucleotides outside the gene matches: 7. Germline lookup yields CDR1 SQVTM and CDR2 ANQGSEA. The CDR3 is 13 residues long. CDR3 in amino acids: CSARQGARYEQYF. CDR3 bases: TGCAGCGCAAGACAGGGGGCGCGTTACGAGCAGTACTTC.

The chain has TRBV3-1 (or the pseudogene TRBV3-2) and TRBJ2-7, with D perhaps matching TRBD2 (7 bases). V lost 6 bases, J lost 0 bases, and 15 bases lay in between. The CDR3 has 15 amino acids. From germline, CDR1 is LGHDT and CDR2 YNNKEL (reference sequence). This CDR3 is CASRGGPEGSYEQYF. CDR3 DNA sequence: TGTGCCAGCAGGGGGGGGCCGGAGGGCTCCTACGAGCAGTACTTC.

This clone was detected only once. The J gene is TRBJ2-5, the V gene TRBV7-2, with D unresolved. CDR3 length: 15 amino acids. Between the trimmed V and J ends, which lost 4 bases and 1 base, there was a span of 13 bases. Germline V gives CDR1 SGHTA, CDR2 FQGNSA. The CDR3 spells CASSYIPRPQETQYF. CDR3 in DNA: TGTGCCAGCAGCTACATTCCCAGGCCCCAAGAGACCCAGTACTTC.

The V call is TRBV6-5, the J call TRBJ1-4, with a possible D match to TRBD1 (5 bases). The CDR3 sequence is 15 residues long. Deletions cut 8 bases from V and 7 bases from J, with 20 bases between. Germline-derived CDR1 and CDR2 are MNHEY and SVGAGI. The CDR3 coding sequence is TGTGCCAGCGGACCTACCGGGGGGGGTGGTGAAAAACTGTTTTTT. Protein sequence: CASGPTGGGGEKLFF.

The chain links TRBV11-2 to TRBJ1-4, with a tentative D call TRBD1 (5 bases). V lost 1 base, J lost 15 bases, and 18 bases lay in between. The CDR3 has 14 residues. Germline CDR1 SGHAT, CDR2 FQNNGV. The CDR3 spells CASSLGGSYKMVFF. CDR3 in DNA: TGTGCCAGCAGCTTAGGGGGCTCTTACAAAATGGTGTTTTTT.

The table lists this clone with a few counts. The chain combines TRBV12-3 or TRBV12-4 with TRBJ2-7, with D possibly matching TRBD2 (5 bases). V lost 6 bases to trimming and J lost 3 bases, with 12 bases between them. The CDR3 is 13 amino acids. The CDR3 spells CASSPIAGYEQYF. CDR3 DNA sequence: TGTGCCAGCAGCCCAATTGCGGGCTACGAGCAGTACTTC.

J is TRBJ1-1 and V is TRBV10-3; D is perhaps TRBD1 (6 bases). Trimming left V 6 bases short and J 1 base short, with 12 bases between. The CDR3 loop spans 14 amino acids. Germline V gives CDR1 ENHRY, CDR2 SYGVKD. In DNA form, the CDR3 reads TGTGCCATCAGGGACGGGACAACGAACACTGAAGCTTTCTTT. Translating gives CAIRDGTTNTEAFF.

The chain has TRBV28 and TRBJ2-2; 8 nucleotides align to TRBD2. CDR3 length equals 17 residues. The germline V gene encodes CDR1 MDHEN and CDR2 SYDVKM. Trimming removed 2 bases from V and 5 bases from J; junction bases left unmatched: 10. The CDR3 protein is CASSLPGTTGGTGELFF. In nucleotides, the CDR3 is TGTGCCAGCAGTTTACCCGGGACTACGGGGGGGACCGGGGAGCTGTTTTTT.

The chain employs TRBV19 and TRBJ2-7; no clear D. CDR3 size: 12 residues. The germline CDR1 and CDR2 sequences are LNHDA and SQIVND (reference sequence). The germline V and J ends were trimmed by 5 bases and 3 bases, with 8 bases remaining between them. The CDR3 DNA sequence: TGTGCCAGTAGTGGTCAGGACTACGAGCAGTACTTC. It is translated as CASSGQDYEQYF. Full variable domain (missing parts from reference TRBV19 and TRBJ2-7): DGGITQSPKYLFRKEGQNVTLSCEQNLNHDAMYWYRQDPGQGLRLIYYSQIVNDFQKGDIAEGYSVSREKKESFPLTVTSAQKNPTAFYLCASSGQDYEQYFGPGTRLTVT.

The CDR3 DNA sequence: TGTGCCAGTAGCCAGACAGGGGGCTGGCAGCCCCAGCATTTT. It codes for CASSQTGGWQPQHF. V gene TRBV19 combines with J gene TRBJ1-5; 10 bases line up with TRBD1. Germline-derived CDR1 and CDR2 are LNHDA and SQIVND (reference sequence). J lost 7 bases, V lost 6 bases, and 6 bases had no gene match. The CDR3 totals 14 residues. Combining the CDR3 with reference TRBV19 and TRBJ1-5 gives the whole variable domain DGGITQSPKYLFRKEGQNVTLSCEQNLNHDAMYWYRQDPGQGLRLIYYSQIVNDFQKGDIAEGYSVSREKKESFPLTVTSAQKNPTAFYLCASSQTGGWQPQHFGDGTRLSIL.

This clone was detected once. V usage is TRBV7-8 and J usage is TRBJ2-1; 8 nucleotides agree with TRBD2. This CDR3 spans 16 amino acids. Trimming took 1 base from V and 6 from J; bases not matched to a gene: 8. CDR1 and CDR2 (germline): SGHVS, FQNEAQ. DNA of the CDR3: TGTGCCAGCAGCTTAGAGCCGGGACTAGAACGCAATGAGCAGTTCTTC. Translation gives CASSLEPGLERNEQFF.

The gene calls are TRBV28 and TRBJ2-7, with TRBD1 matching over 10 bases. CDR1 is MDHEN and CDR2 is SYDVKM in the germline V gene. This CDR3 comprises 16 residues. The trim removed 5 bases at V and 7 bases at J, leaving 14 bases unmatched. The CDR3 here is CASSLNGRTGGQEQYF. The DNA of the CDR3 is TGTGCCAGCAGTCTAAACGGGAGGACAGGGGGTCAGGAGCAGTACTTC. Using reference TRBV28 and TRBJ2-7 for the parts outside the CDR3, the full variable domain is DVKVTQSSRYLVKRTGEKVFLECVQDMDHENMFWYRQDPGLGLRLIYFSYDVKMKEKGDIPEGYSVSREKKERFSLILESASTNQTSMYLCASSLNGRTGGQEQYFGPGTRLTVT.

This clone was recorded only once. The chain couples TRBV10-3 to TRBJ2-7, with D uncertain. Trimming removed 3 bases from V and 5 bases from J, with 14 bases in between. The CDR3 totals 14 residues. From germline, CDR1 is ENHRY and CDR2 SYGVKD. The chain's CDR3 is CAISDQPREDEQYF. The CDR3 DNA follows: TGTGCCATCAGTGATCAGCCCCGTGAGGACGAGCAGTACTTC.